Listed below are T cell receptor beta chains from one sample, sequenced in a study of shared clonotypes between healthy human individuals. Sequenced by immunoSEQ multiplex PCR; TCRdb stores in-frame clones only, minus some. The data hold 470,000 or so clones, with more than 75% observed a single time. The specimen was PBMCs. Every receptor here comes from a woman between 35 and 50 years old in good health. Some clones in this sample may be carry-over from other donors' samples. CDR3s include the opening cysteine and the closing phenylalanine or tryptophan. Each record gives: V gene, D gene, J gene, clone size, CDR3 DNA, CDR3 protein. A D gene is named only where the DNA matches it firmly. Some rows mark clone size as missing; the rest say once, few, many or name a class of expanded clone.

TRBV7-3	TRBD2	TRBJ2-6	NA	TGTGCCAGCAGCTTAGGAGTAGCGGGAACCTCTGGGGCCAACGTCCTGACTTTC	CASSLGVAGTSGANVLTF
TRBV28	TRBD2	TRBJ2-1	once	TGTGCCAGCAGTTGGGTAGCGGGAGCCTACAATGAGCAGTTCTTC	CASSWVAGAYNEQFF
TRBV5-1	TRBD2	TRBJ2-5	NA	TGCGCCAGCAGCTTGGCCGGCACGCTAGCGGGAGTTGAGACCCAGTACTTC	CASSLAGTLAGVETQYF
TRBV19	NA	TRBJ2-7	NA	TGTGCCAGTAGATCGCGGGGCGCCTACGAGCAGTACTTC	CASRSRGAYEQYF
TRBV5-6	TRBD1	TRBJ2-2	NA	TGTGCCAGCAGCCTATACTACAGGGGCCAAAACACCGGGGAGCTGTTTTTT	CASSLYYRGQNTGELFF
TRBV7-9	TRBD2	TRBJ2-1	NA	TGTGCCAGCAGCCCGAGCCCGGGACTAGCGGGGCAGTCCTACAATGAGCAGTTCTTC	CASSPSPGLAGQSYNEQFF
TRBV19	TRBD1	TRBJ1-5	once	TGTGCCAGTAGTATACTTGGGACAGGGGCAGATAATCAGCCCCAGCATTTT	CASSILGTGADNQPQHF
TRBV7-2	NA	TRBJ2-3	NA	TGTGCCAGCAGCTACCTTAGTGGAGATACGCAGTATTTT	CASSYLSGDTQYF
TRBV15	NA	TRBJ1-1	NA	TGTGCCACCAGCAGAGATCGACGGCCGGGAGCTTTCTTT	CATSRDRRPGAFF
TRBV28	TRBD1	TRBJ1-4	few	TGTGCCAGCAGTGACAGGGGGCGCGATGAAAAACTGTTTTTT	CASSDRGRDEKLFF
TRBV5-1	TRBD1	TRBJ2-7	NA	TGCGCCAGCAGCGCGGGACAGGGGGTCGAGCAGTACTTC	CASSAGQGVEQYF
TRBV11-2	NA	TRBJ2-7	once	TGTGCCAGCAGGGCGACCTGGACTTCATCGACCTACGAGCAGTACTTC	CASRATWTSSTYEQYF
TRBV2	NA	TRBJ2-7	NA	TGTGCCAGCAGCGGGGCTAGCGTCTCCTACGAGCAGTACTTC	CASSGASVSYEQYF
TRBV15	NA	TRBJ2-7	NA	TGTGCCACCGCGCGAGGAACTTCCTACGAGCAGTACTTC	CATARGTSYEQYF